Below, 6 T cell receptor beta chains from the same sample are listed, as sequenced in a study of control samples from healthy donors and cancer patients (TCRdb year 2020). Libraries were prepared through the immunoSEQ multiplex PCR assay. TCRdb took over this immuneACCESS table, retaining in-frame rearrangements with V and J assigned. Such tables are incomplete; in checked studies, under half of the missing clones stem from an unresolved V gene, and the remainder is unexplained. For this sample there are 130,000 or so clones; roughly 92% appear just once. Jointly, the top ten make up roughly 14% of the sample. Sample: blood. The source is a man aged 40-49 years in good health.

CDR3 DNA: TGTGCCAGCAGTAAAGACCTCAGGAACACTGAAGCTTTCTTT. Translating it yields CASSKDLRNTEAFF. The genes are TRBV5-4 and TRBJ1-1; D gene unclear. V gave up 5 bases and J gave up 1 base, with 12 bases separating them. Germline V gene data show CDR1 as SGHNT and CDR2 as YYREEE (reference sequence). This CDR3 spans 14 amino acids.

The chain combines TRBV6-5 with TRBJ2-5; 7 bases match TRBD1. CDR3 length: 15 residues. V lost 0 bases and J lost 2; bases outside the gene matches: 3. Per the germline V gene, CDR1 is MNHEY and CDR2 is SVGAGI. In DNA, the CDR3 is TGTGCCAGCAGTTACTCGGGGACAGTGCAAGAGACCCAGTACTTC. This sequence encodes CASSYSGTVQETQYF.

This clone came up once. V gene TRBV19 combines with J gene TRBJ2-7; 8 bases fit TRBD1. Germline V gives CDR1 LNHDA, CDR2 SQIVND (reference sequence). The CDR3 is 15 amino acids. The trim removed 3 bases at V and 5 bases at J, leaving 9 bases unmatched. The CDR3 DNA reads TGTGCCAGTAGTATGAGACAGGGGACAATCCACGAGCAGTACTTC. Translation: CASSMRQGTIHEQYF.

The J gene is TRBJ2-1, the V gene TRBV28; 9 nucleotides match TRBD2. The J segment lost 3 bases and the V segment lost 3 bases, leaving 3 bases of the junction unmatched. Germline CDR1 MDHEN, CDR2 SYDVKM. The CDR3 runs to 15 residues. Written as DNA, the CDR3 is TGTGCCAGCAGTTTGGCTAGCGGGAACTACAATGAGCAGTTCTTC. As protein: CASSLASGNYNEQFF.

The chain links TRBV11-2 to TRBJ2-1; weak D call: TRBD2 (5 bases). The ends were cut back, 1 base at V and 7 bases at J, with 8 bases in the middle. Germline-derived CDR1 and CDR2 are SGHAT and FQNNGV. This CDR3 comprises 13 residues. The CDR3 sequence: CASSLVWTNEQFF. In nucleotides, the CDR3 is TGTGCCAGCAGCTTAGTTTGGACTAATGAGCAGTTCTTC.

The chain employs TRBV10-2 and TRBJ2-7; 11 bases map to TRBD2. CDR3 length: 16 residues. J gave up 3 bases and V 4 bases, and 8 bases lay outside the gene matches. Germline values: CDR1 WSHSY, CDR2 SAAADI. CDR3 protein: CASSALAGGLLYEQYF. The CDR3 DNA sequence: TGCGCCAGCAGTGCGCTAGCGGGGGGCCTACTCTACGAGCAGTACTTC.